A selection of T cell receptor beta chains follows, all from one sample in a study of Ad26.COV2.S vaccination and SARS-CoV-2 variants. Libraries were prepared by immunoSEQ multiplex PCR; TCRdb keeps only in-frame clonotypes and omits some of them. The sample shows hundreds of thousands of clones, around four fifths of them seen only once. Source: peripheral blood, taken in a trial of Ad26.COV2.S vaccine versus placebo. These TCRs come from a person aged 18 to 59 who received the Ad26.COV2.S COVID-19 vaccine or a placebo. The CDR3 runs from the conserved cysteine through the conserved F or W. Each record gives: J gene, clone size, V gene, D gene, CDR3 DNA, CDR3 protein. D genes are given only for firm matches. Size tells how often a clone was seen (once, few, many) or the class of an expanded clone, and some rows leave it out.

TRBJ2-1 | . | TRBV9 | TRBD2 | TGTGCCAGCAGCGTAGTGGCCAGCGGGGGACTCAATGAGCAGTTCTTC | CASSVVASGGLNEQFF
TRBJ1-1 | . | TRBV5-4 | TRBD1 | TGTGCCAGCAGCCCAGGGGGGGGGCTTAATAACACTGAAGCTTTCTTT | CASSPGGGLNNTEAFF
TRBJ1-3 | . | TRBV21-1 | . | TGTGCCAGCAGCACCCGGGACATCTCTGGAAACACCATATATTTT | CASSTRDISGNTIYF
TRBJ1-2 | . | TRBV5-4 | TRBD1 | TGTGCCAGCAGCCTGGGACAGGGCCACTATGGCTACACCTTC | CASSLGQGHYGYTF
TRBJ1-4 | . | TRBV5-4 | . | TGTGCCAGCAGCGGCGGACAGATTAATGAAAAACTGTTTTTT | CASSGGQINEKLFF
TRBJ1-3 | . | TRBV4-1 | . | TGCGCCAGCAGCCAAGGAAAGGGAACTGGAAACACCATATATTTT | CASSQGKGTGNTIYF
TRBJ2-1 | . | TRBV18 | . | TGTGCCAGCTCACCACGGGGGGCTTTCCAGTTTTACAATGAGCAGTTCTTC | CASSPRGAFQFYNEQFF
TRBJ1-1 | . | TRBV7-3 | . | TGTGCCAGCAGCACGGACCCATCAGGGGCCACTGAAGCTTTCTTT | CASSTDPSGATEAFF
TRBJ2-6 | . | TRBV5-1 | . | TGCGCCAGCACCCGCGGGTTGGCAGCTGGCTCTGGGGCCAACGTCCTGACTTTC | CASTRGLAAGSGANVLTF
TRBJ2-3 | once | TRBV4-1 | . | TGCGCCAGCAGCCAATTGGGTCTCGTGGGGTGGGGCACAGATACGCAGTATTTT | CASSQLGLVGWGTDTQYF
TRBJ2-1 | . | TRBV6-6 | . | TGTGCCAGCAGTTACTCGACGGATGAGCAGTTCTTC | CASSYSTDEQFF
TRBJ2-4 | . | TRBV5-4 | . | TGTGCCAGCAGCTCACAAAACAGGGGAGGGGAGAACATTCAGTACTTC | CASSSQNRGGENIQYF
TRBJ1-2 | . | TRBV19 | . | TGTGCCAGTAGTGCCTCATTTTACAGGGAGGGAGGCTACACCTTC | CASSASFYREGGYTF
TRBJ2-5 | . | TRBV19 | TRBD2 | TGTGCCAGCTCCCTAGCGGGGGGCCCCGAGACCCAGTACTTC | CASSLAGGPETQYF
TRBJ2-1 | . | TRBV12-1 | . | TGTGCCAGCAGCTGCCCAATAGGACGGACCCTCGGAAATGAGCAGTTCTTC | CASSCPIGRTLGNEQFF
TRBJ2-7 | . | TRBV6-5 | . | TGTGCCAGCAGCTGGGACGGCGGGTACGAGCAGTACTTC | CASSWDGGYEQYF
TRBJ1-2 | . | TRBV25-1 | TRBD1 | TGTGCCAGCAGTTTACAGGGGAGCTATGGCTACACCTTC | CASSLQGSYGYTF
TRBJ1-2 | . | TRBV24-1 | . | TGTGCCACCAGTGACGGACCCGGCTATGGCTACACCTTC | CATSDGPGYGYTF
TRBJ2-6 | once | TRBV6-2/TRBV6-3 | . | TGTGCCAGCAGTTACGCCGGCTTTGGGGCCAACGTCCTGACTTTC | CASSYAGFGANVLTF
TRBJ1-4 | . | TRBV13 | . | TGTGCCAGCAGCCTCCGAACGACGGCTAATGAAAAACTGTTTTTT | CASSLRTTANEKLFF
TRBJ1-1 | once | TRBV2 | . | TGTGCCAGCACCCAGAACACTGAAGCTTTCTTT | CASTQNTEAFF
TRBJ2-2 | few | TRBV14 | TRBD2 | TGTGCCAGCAGCCGTTTAAGAGGACTAGCGGGGGGACATTACACCGGGGAGCTGTTTTTT | CASSRLRGLAGGHYTGELFF
TRBJ2-1 | . | TRBV18 | . | TGTGCCAGCTCACCACCCATAGCGGAGCAGTTCTTC | CASSPPIAEQFF
TRBJ2-3 | . | TRBV5-1 | TRBD2 | TGCGCCAGCAGGACGGGAGGGCCGGAAGATACGCAGTATTTT | CASRTGGPEDTQYF
TRBJ2-7 | . | TRBV5-1 | . | TGCGCCAGCAGCTTGCTTCTTGGGGAATACTCCTACGAGCAGTACTTC | CASSLLLGEYSYEQYF
TRBJ1-1 | . | TRBV9 | . | TGTGCCAGCAGCGACTCCGTCACTGAAGCTTTCTTT | CASSDSVTEAFF